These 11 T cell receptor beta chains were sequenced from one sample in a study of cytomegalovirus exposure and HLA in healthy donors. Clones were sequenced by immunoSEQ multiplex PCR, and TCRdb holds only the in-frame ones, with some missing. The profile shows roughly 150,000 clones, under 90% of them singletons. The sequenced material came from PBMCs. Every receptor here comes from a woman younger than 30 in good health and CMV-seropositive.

This chain's CDR3 is CASSYSGGRGADTQYF. The CDR3 coding sequence is TGTGCCAGCAGTTACTCTGGCGGGAGAGGGGCAGATACGCAGTATTTT. The chain uses TRBV6-6 and TRBJ2-3; 7 positions match TRBD2. V gave up 0 bases and J gave up 4 bases; unmatched junction bases: 7. CDR1 is MNHNY and CDR2 is SVGAGI in the germline V gene (reference sequence). CDR3 length: 16 residues.

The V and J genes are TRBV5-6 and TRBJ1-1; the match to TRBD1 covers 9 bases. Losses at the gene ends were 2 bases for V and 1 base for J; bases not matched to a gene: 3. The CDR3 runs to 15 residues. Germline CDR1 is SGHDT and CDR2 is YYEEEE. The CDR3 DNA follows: TGTGCCAGCAGCTTAACAGGGGGCGCGAACACTGAAGCTTTCTTT. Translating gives CASSLTGGANTEAFF.

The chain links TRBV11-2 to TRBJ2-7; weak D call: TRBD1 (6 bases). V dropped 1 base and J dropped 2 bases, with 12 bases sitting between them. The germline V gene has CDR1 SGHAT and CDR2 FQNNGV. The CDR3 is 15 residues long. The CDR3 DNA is TGTGCCAGCAGCTTAGCACAGGGTACAGCCTACGAGCAGTACTTC. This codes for CASSLAQGTAYEQYF.

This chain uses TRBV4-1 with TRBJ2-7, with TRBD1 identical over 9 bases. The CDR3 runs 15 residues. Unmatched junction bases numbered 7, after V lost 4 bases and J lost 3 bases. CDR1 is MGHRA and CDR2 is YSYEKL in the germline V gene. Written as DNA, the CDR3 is TGCGCCAGCAGCCCGGACAGGGGAACCCTCTACGAGCAGTACTTC. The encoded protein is CASSPDRGTLYEQYF.

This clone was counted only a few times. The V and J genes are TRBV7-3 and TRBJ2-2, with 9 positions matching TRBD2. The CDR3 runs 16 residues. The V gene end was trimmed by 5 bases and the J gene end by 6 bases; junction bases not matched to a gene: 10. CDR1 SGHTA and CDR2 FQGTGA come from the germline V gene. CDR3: CASSPRGVAGAGELFF. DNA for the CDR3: TGTGCCAGCAGCCCTAGGGGAGTAGCGGGAGCCGGGGAGCTGTTTTTT.

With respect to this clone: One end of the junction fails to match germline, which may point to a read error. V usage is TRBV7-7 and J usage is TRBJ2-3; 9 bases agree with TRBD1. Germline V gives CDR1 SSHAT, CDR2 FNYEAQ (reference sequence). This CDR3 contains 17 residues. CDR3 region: CASSPGTGKGVTDTQYF. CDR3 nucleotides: TGTGCTAGCAGCCCGGGGACAGGGAAAGGTGTGACAGATACGCAGTATTTT. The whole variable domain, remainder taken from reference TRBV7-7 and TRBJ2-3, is GAGVSQSPRYKVTKRGQDVTLRCDPISSHATLYWYQQALGQGPEFLTYFNYEAQPDKSGLPSDRFSAERPEGSISTLTIQRTEQRDSAMYRCASSPGTGKGVTDTQYFGPGTRLTVL.

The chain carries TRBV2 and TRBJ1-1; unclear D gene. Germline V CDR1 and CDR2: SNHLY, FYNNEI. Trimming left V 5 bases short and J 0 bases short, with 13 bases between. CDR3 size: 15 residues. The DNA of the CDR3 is TGTGCCAGCAGTTGGCACGACACCATGAACACTGAAGCTTTCTTT. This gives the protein CASSWHDTMNTEAFF.

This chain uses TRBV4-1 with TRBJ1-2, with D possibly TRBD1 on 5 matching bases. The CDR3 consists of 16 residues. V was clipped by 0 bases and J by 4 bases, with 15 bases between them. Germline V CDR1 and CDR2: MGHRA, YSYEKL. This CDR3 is CASSQELDTGPYGYTF. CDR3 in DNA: TGCGCCAGCAGCCAAGAATTGGACACGGGCCCCTATGGCTACACCTTC.

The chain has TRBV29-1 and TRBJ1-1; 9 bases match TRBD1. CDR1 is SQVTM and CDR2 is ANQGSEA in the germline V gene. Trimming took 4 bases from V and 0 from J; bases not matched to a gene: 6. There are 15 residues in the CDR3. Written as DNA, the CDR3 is TGCAGCGTTGTACAGCGGGACAGGGTGAACACTGAAGCTTTCTTT. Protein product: CSVVQRDRVNTEAFF. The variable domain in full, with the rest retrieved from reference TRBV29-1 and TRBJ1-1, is SAVISQKPSRDICQRGTSLTIQCQVDSQVTMMFWYRQQPGQSLTLIATANQGSEATYESGFVIDKFPISRPNLTFSTLTVSNMSPEDSSIYLCSVVQRDRVNTEAFFGQGTRLTVV.

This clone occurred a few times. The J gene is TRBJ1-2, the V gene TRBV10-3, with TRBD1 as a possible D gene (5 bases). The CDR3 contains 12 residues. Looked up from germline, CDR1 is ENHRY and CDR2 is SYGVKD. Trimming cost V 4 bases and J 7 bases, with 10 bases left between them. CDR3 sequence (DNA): TGTGCCATCAGTGCAGGGCAGACTGGCTACACCTTC. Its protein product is CAISAGQTGYTF.

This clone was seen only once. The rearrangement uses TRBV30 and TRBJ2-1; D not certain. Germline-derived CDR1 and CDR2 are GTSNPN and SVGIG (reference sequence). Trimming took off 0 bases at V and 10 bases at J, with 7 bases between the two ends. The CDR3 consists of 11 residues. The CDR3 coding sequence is TGTGCCTGGAGTGTTTCCTACGAGCAGTTCTTC. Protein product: CAWSVSYEQFF.